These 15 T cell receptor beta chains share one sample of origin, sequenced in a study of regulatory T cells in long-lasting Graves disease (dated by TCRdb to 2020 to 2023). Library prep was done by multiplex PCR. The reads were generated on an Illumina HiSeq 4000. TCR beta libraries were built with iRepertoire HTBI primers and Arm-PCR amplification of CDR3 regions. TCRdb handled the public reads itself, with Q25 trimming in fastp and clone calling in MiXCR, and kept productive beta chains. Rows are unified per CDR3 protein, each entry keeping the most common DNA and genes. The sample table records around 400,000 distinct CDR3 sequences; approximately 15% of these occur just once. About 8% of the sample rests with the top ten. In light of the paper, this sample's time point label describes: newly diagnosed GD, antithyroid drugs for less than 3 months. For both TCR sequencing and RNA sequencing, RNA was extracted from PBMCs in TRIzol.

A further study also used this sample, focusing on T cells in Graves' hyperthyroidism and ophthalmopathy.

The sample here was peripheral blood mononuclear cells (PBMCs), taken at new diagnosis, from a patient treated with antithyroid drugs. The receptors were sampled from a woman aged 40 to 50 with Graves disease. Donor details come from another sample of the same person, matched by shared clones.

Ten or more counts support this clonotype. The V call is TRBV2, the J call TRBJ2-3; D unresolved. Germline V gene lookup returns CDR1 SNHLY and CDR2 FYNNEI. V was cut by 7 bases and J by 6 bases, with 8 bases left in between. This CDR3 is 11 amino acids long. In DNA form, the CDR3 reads TGTGCCAGCAACACCGCGGATACGCAGTATTTT. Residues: CASNTADTQYF. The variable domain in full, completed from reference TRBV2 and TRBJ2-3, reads EPEVTQTPSHQVTQMGQEVILRCVPISNHLYFYWYRQILGQKVEFLVSFYNNEISEKSEIFDDQFSVERPDGSNFTLKIRSTKLEDSAMYFCASNTADTQYFGPGTRLTVL.

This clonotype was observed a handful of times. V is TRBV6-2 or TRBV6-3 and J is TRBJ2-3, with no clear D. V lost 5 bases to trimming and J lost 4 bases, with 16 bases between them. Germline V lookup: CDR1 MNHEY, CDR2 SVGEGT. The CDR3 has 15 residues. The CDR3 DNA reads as TGTGCCAGCAGTGAGCAGAGTGCGGATTCAGATACGCAGTATTTT. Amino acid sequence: CASSEQSADSDTQYF.

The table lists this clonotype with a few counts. The CDR3, as DNA: TGCGCCAGCAGCCCTGACAGCCTGAACACTGAAGCTTTCTTT. This codes for CASSPDSLNTEAFF. The chain has TRBV4-1 and TRBJ1-1; D may be TRBD1 (5 bases). The V gene lost 4 bases and the J gene lost 0 bases, with 9 bases spanning the gap. Per germline, CDR1 MGHRA and CDR2 YSYEKL. The length of the CDR3 is 14 residues.

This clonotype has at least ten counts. CDR3: CASSEDRTDYEQYF. CDR3 bases: TGTGCCAGCAGTGAAGACAGGACGGACTACGAGCAGTACTTC. The rearrangement joins TRBV6-1 to TRBJ2-7, with a weak D call TRBD1 (5 bases). Trimming removed 1 base from V and 3 bases from J, with 10 bases in between. CDR1 and CDR2 from the germline V gene are MNHNS and SASEGT. The CDR3 is 14 residues long.

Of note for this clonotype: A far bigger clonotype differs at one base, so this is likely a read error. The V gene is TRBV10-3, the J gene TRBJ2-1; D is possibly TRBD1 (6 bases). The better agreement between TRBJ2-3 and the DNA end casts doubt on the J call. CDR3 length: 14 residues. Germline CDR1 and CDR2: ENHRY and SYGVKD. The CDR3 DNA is TGTGCCATCAGTGAAAGGGGGAACACAGATGCGCAGTATTTT. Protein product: CAISERGNTDAQYF.

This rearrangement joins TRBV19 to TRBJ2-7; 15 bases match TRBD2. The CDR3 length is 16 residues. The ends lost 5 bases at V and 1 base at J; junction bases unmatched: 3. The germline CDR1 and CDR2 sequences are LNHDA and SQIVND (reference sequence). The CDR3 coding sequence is TGTGCCAGTAGTCCAGGACTAGCGGGAGGGTCCTACGAGCAGTACTTC. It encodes CASSPGLAGGSYEQYF.

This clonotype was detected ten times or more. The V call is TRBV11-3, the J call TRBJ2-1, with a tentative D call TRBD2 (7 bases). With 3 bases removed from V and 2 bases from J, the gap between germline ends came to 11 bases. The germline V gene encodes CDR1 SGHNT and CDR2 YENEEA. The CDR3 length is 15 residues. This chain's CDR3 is CASSFGGGTYNEQFF. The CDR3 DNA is TGTGCCAGCAGCTTTGGCGGGGGCACCTACAATGAGCAGTTCTTC.

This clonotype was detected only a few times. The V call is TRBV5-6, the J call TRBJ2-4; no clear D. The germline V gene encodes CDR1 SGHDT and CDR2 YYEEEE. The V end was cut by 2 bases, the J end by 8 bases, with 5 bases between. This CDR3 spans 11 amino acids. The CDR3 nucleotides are TGTGCCAGCAGCTTAGGAGACATTCAGTACTTC. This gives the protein CASSLGDIQYF.

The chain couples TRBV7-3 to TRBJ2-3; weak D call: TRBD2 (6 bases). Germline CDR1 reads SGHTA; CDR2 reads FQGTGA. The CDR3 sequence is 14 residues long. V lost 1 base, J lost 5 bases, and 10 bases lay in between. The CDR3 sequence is CASSLSASVDTQYF. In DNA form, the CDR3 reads TGTGCCAGCAGCTTAAGCGCTAGCGTAGATACGCAGTATTTT.

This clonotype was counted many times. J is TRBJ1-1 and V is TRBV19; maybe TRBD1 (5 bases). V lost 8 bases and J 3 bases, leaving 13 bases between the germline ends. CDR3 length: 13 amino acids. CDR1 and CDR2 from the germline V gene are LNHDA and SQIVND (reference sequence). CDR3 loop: CASEEGPDTEAFF. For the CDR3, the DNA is TGTGCCAGTGAAGAGGGGCCGGACACTGAAGCTTTCTTT. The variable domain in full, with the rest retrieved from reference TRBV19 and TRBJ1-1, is DGGITQSPKYLFRKEGQNVTLSCEQNLNHDAMYWYRQDPGQGLRLIYYSQIVNDFQKGDIAEGYSVSREKKESFPLTVTSAQKNPTAFYLCASEEGPDTEAFFGQGTRLTVV.

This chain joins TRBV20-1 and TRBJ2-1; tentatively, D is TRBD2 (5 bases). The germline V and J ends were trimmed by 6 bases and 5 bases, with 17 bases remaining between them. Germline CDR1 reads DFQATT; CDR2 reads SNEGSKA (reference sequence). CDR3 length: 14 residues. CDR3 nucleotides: TGCAGTGCCTCGGGGTGGGGATTCGACAATGAGCAGTTCTTC. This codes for CSASGWGFDNEQFF.

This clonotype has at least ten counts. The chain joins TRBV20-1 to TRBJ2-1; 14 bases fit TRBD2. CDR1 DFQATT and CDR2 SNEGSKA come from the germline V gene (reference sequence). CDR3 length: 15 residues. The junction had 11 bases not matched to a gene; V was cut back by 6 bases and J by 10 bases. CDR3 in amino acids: CSAPGGTSGSWEQFF. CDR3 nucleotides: TGCAGTGCCCCGGGCGGGACTAGCGGGAGTTGGGAGCAGTTCTTC.

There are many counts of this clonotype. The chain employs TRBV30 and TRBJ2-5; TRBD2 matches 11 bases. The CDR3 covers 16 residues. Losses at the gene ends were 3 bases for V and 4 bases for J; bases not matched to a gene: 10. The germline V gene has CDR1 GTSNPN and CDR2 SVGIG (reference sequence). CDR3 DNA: TGTGCCTGGAGCGGAACTCCGGGACTAGCGGCAGAGACCCAGTACTTC. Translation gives CAWSGTPGLAAETQYF.

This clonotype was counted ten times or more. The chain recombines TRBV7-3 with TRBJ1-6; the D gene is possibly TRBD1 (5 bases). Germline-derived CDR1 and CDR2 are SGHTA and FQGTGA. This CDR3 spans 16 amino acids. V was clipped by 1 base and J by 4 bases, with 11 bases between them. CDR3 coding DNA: TGTGCCAGCAGCTTAAGGCCCGACAGTTATAATTCACCCCTCCACTTT. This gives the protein CASSLRPDSYNSPLHF.

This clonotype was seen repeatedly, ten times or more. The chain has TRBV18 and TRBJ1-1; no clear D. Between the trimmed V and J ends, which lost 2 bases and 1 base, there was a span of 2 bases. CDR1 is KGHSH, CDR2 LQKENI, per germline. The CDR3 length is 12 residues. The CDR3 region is CASSPGNTEAFF. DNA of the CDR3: TGTGCCAGCTCACCAGGGAACACTGAAGCTTTCTTT.